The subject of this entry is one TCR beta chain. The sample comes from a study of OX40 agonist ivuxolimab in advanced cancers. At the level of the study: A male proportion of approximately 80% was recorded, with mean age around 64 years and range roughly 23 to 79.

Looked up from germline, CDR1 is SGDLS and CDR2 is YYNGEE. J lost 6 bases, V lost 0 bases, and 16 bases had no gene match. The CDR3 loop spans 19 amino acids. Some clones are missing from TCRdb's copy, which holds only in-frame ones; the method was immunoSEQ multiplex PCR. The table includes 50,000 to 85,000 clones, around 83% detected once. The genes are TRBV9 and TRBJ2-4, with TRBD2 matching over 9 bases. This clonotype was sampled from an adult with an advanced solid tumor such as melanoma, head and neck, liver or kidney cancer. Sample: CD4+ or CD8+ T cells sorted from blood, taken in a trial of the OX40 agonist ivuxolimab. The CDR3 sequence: CASSVVEVFSGSGRNIQYF. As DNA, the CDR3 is TGTGCCAGCAGCGTAGTGGAAGTTTTTAGCGGGAGTGGCCGAAACATTCAGTACTTC. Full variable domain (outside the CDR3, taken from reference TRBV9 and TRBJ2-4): DSGVTQTPKHLITATGQRVTLRCSPRSGDLSVYWYQQSLDQGLQFLIQYYNGEERAKGNILERFSAQQFPDLHSELNLSSLELGDSALYFCASSVVEVFSGSGRNIQYFGAGTRLSVL.